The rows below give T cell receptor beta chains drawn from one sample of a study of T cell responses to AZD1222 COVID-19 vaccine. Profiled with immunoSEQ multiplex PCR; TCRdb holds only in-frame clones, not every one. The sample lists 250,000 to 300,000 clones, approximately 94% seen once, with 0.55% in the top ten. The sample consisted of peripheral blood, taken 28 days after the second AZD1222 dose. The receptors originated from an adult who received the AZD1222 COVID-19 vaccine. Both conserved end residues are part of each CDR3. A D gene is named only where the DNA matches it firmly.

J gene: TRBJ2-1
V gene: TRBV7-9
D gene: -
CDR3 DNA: TGTGCCAGCAGCTTTATAGGGAACAGGGAGAAAGCGATTGAGCAGTTCTTC
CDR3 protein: CASSFIGNREKAIEQFF

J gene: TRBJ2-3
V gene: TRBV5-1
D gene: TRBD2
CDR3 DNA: TGCGCCAGCAGCTTGGAGTTAGCGGGAACTAGCACAGATACGCAGTATTTT
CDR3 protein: CASSLELAGTSTDTQYF

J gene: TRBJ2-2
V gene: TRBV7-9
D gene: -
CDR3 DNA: TGTGCCAGCAGCCCCATCGGGGGCCCATCCACCGGGGAGCTGTTTTTT
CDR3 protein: CASSPIGGPSTGELFF

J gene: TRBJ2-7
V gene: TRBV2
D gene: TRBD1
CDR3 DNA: TGTGCCAGCAGTTTCGGACAGGGCCCCTCCTACGAGCAGTACTTC
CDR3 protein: CASSFGQGPSYEQYF

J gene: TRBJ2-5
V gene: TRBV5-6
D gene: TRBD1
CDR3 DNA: TGTGCCAGCAGCACACGGACAGGGTTTGAGACCCAGTACTTC
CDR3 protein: CASSTRTGFETQYF

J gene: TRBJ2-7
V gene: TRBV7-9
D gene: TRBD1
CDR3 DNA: TGTGCCAGCAGCTTAAGAGGCGGGACAGGGAACGAGCAGTACTTC
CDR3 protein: CASSLRGGTGNEQYF

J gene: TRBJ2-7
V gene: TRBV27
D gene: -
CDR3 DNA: TGTGCCAGCAGTTTTGGGCCCTCCTACGAGCAGTACTTC
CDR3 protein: CASSFGPSYEQYF

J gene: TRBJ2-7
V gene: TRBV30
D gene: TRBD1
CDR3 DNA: TGTGCCTGGAGGGGAAGGACAGGGGGCATGTACGAGCAGTACTTC
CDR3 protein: CAWRGRTGGMYEQYF

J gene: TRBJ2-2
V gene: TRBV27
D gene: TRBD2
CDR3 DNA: TGTGCCAGCAGCCGACTAGCGGGGGACTCCCTTGGGGAGCTGTTTTTT
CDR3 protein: CASSRLAGDSLGELFF

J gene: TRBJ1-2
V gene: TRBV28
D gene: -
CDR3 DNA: TGTGCCAGCAATCGGGGGGGCTATGGCTACACCTTC
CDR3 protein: CASNRGGYGYTF